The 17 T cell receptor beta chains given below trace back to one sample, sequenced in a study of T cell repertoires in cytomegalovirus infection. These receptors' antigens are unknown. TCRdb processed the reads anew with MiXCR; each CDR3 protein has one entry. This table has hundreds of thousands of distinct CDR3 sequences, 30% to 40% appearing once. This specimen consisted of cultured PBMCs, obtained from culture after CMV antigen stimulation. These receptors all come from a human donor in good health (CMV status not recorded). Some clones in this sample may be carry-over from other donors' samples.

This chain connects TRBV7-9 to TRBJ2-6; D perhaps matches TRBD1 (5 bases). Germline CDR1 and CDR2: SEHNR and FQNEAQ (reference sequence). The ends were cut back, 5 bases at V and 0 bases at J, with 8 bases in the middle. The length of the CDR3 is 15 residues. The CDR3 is CASSPRASGANVLTF. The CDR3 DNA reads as TGTGCCAGCAGCCCCAGGGCCTCTGGGGCCAACGTCCTGACTTTC. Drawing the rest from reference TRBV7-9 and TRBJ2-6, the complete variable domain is DTGVSQNPRHKITKRGQNVTFRCDPISEHNRLYWYRQTLGQGPEFLTYFQNEAQLEKSRLLSDRFSAERPKGSFSTLEIQRTEQGDSAMYLCASSPRASGANVLTFGAGSRLTVL.

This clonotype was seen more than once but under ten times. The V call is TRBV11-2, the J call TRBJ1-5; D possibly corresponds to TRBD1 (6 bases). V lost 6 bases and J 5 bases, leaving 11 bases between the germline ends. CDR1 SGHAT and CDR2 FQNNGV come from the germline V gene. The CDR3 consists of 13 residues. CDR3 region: CASSGGLDQPQHF. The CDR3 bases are TGTGCCAGCAGTGGGGGGCTCGATCAGCCCCAGCATTTT.

CDR3 sequence: CASRLWTGAYGYTF. CDR3 DNA sequence: TGTGCCAGCAGGTTATGGACAGGGGCCTATGGCTACACCTTC. V is TRBV11-2 and J is TRBJ1-2; TRBD1 matches 9 bases. The CDR3 spans 14 residues. The trim removed 6 bases at V and 4 bases at J, leaving 6 bases unmatched. The germline V gene encodes CDR1 SGHAT and CDR2 FQNNGV.

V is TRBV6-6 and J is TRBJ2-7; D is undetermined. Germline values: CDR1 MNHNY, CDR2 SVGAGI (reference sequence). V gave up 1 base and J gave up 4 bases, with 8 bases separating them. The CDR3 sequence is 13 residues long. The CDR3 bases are TGTGCCAGCAGTTACTACAGCCGATACGAGCAGTACTTC. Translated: CASSYYSRYEQYF.

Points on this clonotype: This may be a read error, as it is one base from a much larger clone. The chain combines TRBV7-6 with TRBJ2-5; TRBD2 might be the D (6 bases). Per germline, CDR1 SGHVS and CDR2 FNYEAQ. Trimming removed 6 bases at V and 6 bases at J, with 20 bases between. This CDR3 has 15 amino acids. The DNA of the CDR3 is TGTGCCAGCAGACCTCCACGGGAGAATCAACAGACCCAGTACTTC. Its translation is CASRPPRENQQTQYF.

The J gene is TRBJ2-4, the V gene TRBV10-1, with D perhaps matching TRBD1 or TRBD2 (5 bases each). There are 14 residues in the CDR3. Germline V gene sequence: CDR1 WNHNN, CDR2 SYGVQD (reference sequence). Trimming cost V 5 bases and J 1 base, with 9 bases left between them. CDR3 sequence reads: CASSYGTAKNIQYF. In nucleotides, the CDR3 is TGCGCCAGCAGTTACGGGACGGCCAAAAACATTCAGTACTTC.

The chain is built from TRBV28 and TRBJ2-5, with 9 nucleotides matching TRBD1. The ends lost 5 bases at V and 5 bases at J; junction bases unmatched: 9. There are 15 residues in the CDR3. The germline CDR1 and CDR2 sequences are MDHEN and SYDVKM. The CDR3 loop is CASSTPGTGMETQYF. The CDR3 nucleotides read TGTGCCAGCAGTACCCCCGGGACAGGGATGGAGACCCAGTACTTC.

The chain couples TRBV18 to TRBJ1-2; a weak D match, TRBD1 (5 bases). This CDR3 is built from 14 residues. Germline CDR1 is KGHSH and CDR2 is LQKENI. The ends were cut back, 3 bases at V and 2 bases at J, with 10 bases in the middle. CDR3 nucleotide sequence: TGTGCCAGCTCACCCGACTGGGGGAACTATGGCTACACCTTC. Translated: CASSPDWGNYGYTF.

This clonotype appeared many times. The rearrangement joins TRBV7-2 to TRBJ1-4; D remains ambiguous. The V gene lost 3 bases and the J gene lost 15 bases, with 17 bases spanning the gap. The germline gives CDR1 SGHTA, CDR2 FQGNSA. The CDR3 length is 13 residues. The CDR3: CASSLRGKQLVFF. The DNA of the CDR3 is TGTGCCAGCAGCTTGAGAGGAAAGCAACTCGTGTTTTTT.

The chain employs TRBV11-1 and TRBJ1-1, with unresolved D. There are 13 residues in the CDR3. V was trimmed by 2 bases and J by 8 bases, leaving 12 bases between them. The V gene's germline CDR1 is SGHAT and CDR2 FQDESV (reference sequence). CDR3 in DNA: TGTGCCAGCAGCTTAACCTTTTCCGGGGAAGCTTTCTTT. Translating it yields CASSLTFSGEAFF.

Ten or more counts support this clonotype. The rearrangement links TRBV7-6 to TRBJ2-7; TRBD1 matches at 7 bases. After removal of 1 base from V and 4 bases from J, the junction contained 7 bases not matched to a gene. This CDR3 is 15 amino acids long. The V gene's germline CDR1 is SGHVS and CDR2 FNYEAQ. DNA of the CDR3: TGTGCCAGCAGCTTAGGTCCGGGACAGACTTACGAGCAGTACTTC. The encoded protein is CASSLGPGQTYEQYF.

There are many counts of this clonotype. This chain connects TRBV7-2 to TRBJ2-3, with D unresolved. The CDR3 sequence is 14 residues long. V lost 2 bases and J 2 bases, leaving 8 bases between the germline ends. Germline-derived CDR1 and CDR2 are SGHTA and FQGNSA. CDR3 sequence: CASSLTRYTDTQYF. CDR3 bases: TGTGCCAGCAGCTTAACGAGGTACACAGATACGCAGTATTTT.

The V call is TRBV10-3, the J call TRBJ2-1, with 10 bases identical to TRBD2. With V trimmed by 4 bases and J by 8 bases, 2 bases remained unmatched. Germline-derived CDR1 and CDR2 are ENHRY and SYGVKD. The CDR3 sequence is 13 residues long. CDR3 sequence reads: CAISGGTSDEQFF. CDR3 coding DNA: TGTGCCATCAGTGGGGGGACTAGCGATGAGCAGTTCTTC.

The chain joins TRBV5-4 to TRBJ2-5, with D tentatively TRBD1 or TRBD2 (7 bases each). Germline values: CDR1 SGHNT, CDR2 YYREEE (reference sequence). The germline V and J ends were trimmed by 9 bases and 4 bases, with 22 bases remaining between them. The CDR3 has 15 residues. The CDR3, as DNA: TGTGCCAACAACAGTGCAGGGGGGGAAGGAGAGACCCAGTACTTC. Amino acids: CANNSAGGEGETQYF.

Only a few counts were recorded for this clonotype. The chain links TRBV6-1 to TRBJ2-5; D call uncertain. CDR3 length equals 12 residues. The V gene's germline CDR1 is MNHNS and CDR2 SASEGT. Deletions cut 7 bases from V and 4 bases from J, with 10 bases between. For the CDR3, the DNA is TGTGCCAGCACTCTTAGGGCAGAGACCCAGTACTTC. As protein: CASTLRAETQYF.

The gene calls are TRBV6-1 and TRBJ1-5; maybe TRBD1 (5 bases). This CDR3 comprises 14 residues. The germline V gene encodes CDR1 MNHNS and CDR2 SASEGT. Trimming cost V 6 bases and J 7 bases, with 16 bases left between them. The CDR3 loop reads CASRGTLSAQPQHF. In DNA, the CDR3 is TGTGCCAGCAGGGGGACTTTATCAGCCCAGCCCCAGCATTTT.

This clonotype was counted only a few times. This chain's CDR3 is CASSSWGGSETQYF. The DNA for the CDR3 is TGTGCCAGCAGTTCTTGGGGGGGGTCCGAGACCCAGTACTTC. The V gene is TRBV28, the J gene TRBJ2-5; the match to TRBD2 covers 7 bases. CDR1 is MDHEN, CDR2 SYDVKM, per germline. V dropped 4 bases and J dropped 5; count of bases not matched to a gene: 7. CDR3 size: 14 residues. Drawing the rest from reference TRBV28 and TRBJ2-5, the complete variable domain is DVKVTQSSRYLVKRTGEKVFLECVQDMDHENMFWYRQDPGLGLRLIYFSYDVKMKEKGDIPEGYSVSREKKERFSLILESASTNQTSMYLCASSSWGGSETQYFGPGTRLLVL.